The present T cell receptor beta chain was sequenced within a study of T cell responses to AZD1222 COVID-19 vaccine. Study-wide results and caveats: Clonal diversity may have been underestimated in mostly white British donors. Reports indicate that nearly half of spike-specific TCRs are directed at unmutated variant regions.

A note on this clone: As yet, its antigen is unknown.

Measured with immunoSEQ multiplex PCR; TCRdb has only the in-frame clones, and not every one. The sample has roughly 77,000 clones, just over 90% seen once. From germline, CDR1 is SGHNT and CDR2 YYREEE (reference sequence). Deletions cut 3 bases from V and 1 base from J, with 10 bases between. The CDR3 is made up of 14 amino acids. Sequenced material: peripheral blood, taken on day 0 of MenACWY control vaccination. This TCR derives from an adult in good health. This chain joins TRBV5-4 and TRBJ1-1; D may be TRBD1 (5 bases). CDR3 amino acids: CASSSRQTNTEAFF. The CDR3 DNA is TGTGCCAGCAGCTCAAGACAGACGAACACTGAAGCTTTCTTT.